This T cell receptor beta chain was sequenced during a study of T cells after yellow fever vaccination. Study-wide points: Weaker overall was a secondary response that nonetheless peaked faster, on day 5 versus 15. Post-booster reappearance was seen for most primary-vaccination clones (around 96% CD4, about 88% CD8).

Germline CDR1 is DFQATT and CDR2 is SNEGSKA (reference sequence). Trimming at V came to 3 bases and at J to 4 bases, leaving 7 bases not matched to a gene. This CDR3 is 14 amino acids long. As to this clonotype: Its matching antigen is unknown. A much larger clonotype is one base distant, so this may be a read error.

The study made its TCR cDNA through 5'RACE template switching. That step introduced a universal primer site along with UMIs. TCRdb passed the 5' RACE reads through MiXCR, listing each CDR3 protein once. The profile covers some 160,000 distinct CDR3 sequences, with approximately 6.8% appearing a single time and approximately 2.5% taken by the ten largest. The sample consisted of CD4+ T cells sorted from PBMCs, taken 4 to 5 days after the first yellow fever vaccination. V is TRBV20-1 and J is TRBJ2-3, with 7 nucleotides matching TRBD1. This TCR came from a man between 18 and 35 years old who received the YFV17D yellow fever vaccine. For the CDR3, the DNA is TGCAGTGCTAGCGACAGGGTTGGATCAGATACGCAGTATTTT. Amino acids: CSASDRVGSDTQYF.